This T cell receptor beta chain was captured in a study of blood T cell repertoires in COVID-19. Overall study context: T cells, B-cell-depleted T cells, or PBMCs provided the cDNA or gDNA that served as material.

Trimming removed 6 bases at V and 8 bases at J, with 17 bases between. The CDR3 totals 13 residues. Germline loops: CDR1 SGHRS, CDR2 YFSETQ. Study processing details: Estimated nucleated cell counts came from reference gene primer amplification. The table came from immunoSEQ multiplex PCR; TCRdb's copy has only in-frame clones and leaves some out. The V and J calls and clone size were taken over from that table, and D and trimming were inferred from the DNA. The sample has roughly 240,000 clones, approximately 90% seen once. The rearrangement links TRBV5-1 to TRBJ1-2, with a possible D match to TRBD1 (6 bases). This receptor was identified in a woman aged 40 to 50 with acute COVID-19. The sequencing sample was made of PBMCs or T cells enriched from blood (not recorded which). The CDR3: CASTPGTPSGYTF. The DNA of the CDR3 is TGCGCCAGCACCCCCGGGACACCTTCCGGCTACACCTTC.